This T cell receptor beta chain emerged from a study of blood T cell repertoires in COVID-19. Turning to the study itself: The analysed material was cDNA or gDNA that came from T cells, B-cell-depleted T cells, or PBMCs.

CDR1 and CDR2 (germline): MNHEY, SMNVEV (reference sequence). This CDR3 has 15 residues. V shed 8 bases, J shed 3 bases, and the junction held 7 bases outside the gene matches. This study enrolled people aged about 18 to 100 from approximately 24 US geographic areas. Original methodology: How many nucleated cells were present was estimated from reference gene primer amplification. Profiling relied on immunoSEQ multiplex PCR, and the TCRdb table lists in-frame clones only, not all of them. V, J and clone size reflect that table, while D and trimming were determined from the DNA. Of some 220,000 clones listed, roughly 85% were seen once; the top ten hold around 3.5%.

The V call is TRBV27, the J call TRBJ2-6; 7 nucleotides match TRBD2. The origin of this receptor is a woman aged 40 to 49 with acute COVID-19. Sequencing was carried out using PBMCs or T cells enriched from blood (not recorded which). The CDR3 sequence is CASEPGGFGANVLTF. DNA for the CDR3: TGTGCCAGCGAGCCGGGGGGATTTGGGGCCAACGTCCTGACTTTC.